This entry lists 26 T cell receptor beta chains sequenced from one sample in a study of CD8 T cells in ankylosing spondylitis. Findings and caveats of the study: Blood from ankylosing spondylitis patients appeared to carry a characteristic roughly 8-variant TCR beta motif.

Each CDR3 protein gets one entry after TCRdb re-called the 5' RACE reads with MiXCR. The repertoire includes hundreds of thousands of distinct CDR3 sequences, 25% to 30% of them detected once, and 0.89% sits in the top ten. No cognate antigen is known for these TCRs. Sequencing was carried out using blood, either unsorted or a sorted T cell fraction (not recorded which). The receptors derive from a male donor with ankylosing spondylitis.

The sample holds a few counts of this clonotype. The rearrangement joins TRBV24-1 to TRBJ1-2; 11 bases line up with TRBD1. Germline-derived CDR1 and CDR2 are KGHDR and SFDVKD. This CDR3 is 15 amino acids long. The J segment lost 2 bases and the V segment lost 3 bases, leaving 1 base of the junction unmatched. DNA of the CDR3: TGTGCCACCAGTGATAGGACAGGGGGCAACTATGGCTACACCTTC. Amino acid sequence: CATSDRTGGNYGYTF.

This clonotype was detected many times. The chain joins TRBV7-9 to TRBJ2-1; D uncertain. The germline V gene has CDR1 SEHNR and CDR2 FQNEAQ (reference sequence). The CDR3 spans 14 residues. V gave up 7 bases and J gave up 0 bases, with 10 bases separating them. The chain's CDR3 is CASNWASSYNEQFF. In DNA form, the CDR3 reads TGTGCCAGCAATTGGGCTAGCTCCTACAATGAGCAGTTCTTC. Full variable domain (rest looked up from reference TRBV7-9 and TRBJ2-1): DTGVSQNPRHKITKRGQNVTFRCDPISEHNRLYWYRQTLGQGPEFLTYFQNEAQLEKSRLLSDRFSAERPKGSFSTLEIQRTEQGDSAMYLCASNWASSYNEQFFGPGTRLTVL.

The chain combines TRBV24-1 with TRBJ2-1; no definite D call. CDR1 is KGHDR and CDR2 is SFDVKD in the germline V gene. The length of the CDR3 is 16 residues. Trimming removed 1 base at V and 1 base at J, with 10 bases between. The CDR3 is CATSDLRANSYNEQFF. The CDR3, as DNA: TGTGCCACCAGTGATTTAAGGGCGAATTCCTACAATGAGCAGTTCTTC.

This clonotype appeared a few times. CDR3 sequence: CASSQDGNEQFF. CDR3 in DNA: TGTGCCAGCAGCCAAGATGGTAATGAGCAGTTCTTC. The chain carries TRBV3-1 and TRBJ2-1, with unresolved D. The V and J ends lost 0 bases and 7 bases respectively, with 4 bases between them. This CDR3 is built from 12 residues. Per the germline V gene, CDR1 is LGHDT and CDR2 is YNNKEL (reference sequence).

There are a few counts of this clonotype. This CDR3 reads CASSLPGLTSGHSNEQFF. DNA for the CDR3: TGTGCCAGCAGCTTGCCGGGGCTTACTAGCGGCCACTCGAATGAGCAGTTCTTC. The V and J genes are TRBV5-6 and TRBJ2-1; 8 bases match TRBD2. V was pared by 1 base and J by 7 bases, with 16 bases of the junction left unmatched. Germline V gives CDR1 SGHDT, CDR2 YYEEEE. CDR3 length: 18 residues.

Only a few counts were recorded for this clonotype. The chain carries TRBV15 and TRBJ2-1; 8 bases map to TRBD2. After removal of 0 bases from V and 6 bases from J, the junction contained 4 bases not matched to a gene. This CDR3 region has 15 residues. Germline V gives CDR1 LNHNV, CDR2 YYDKDF (reference sequence). CDR3 region: CATSRDSAGANEQFF. CDR3 nucleotide sequence: TGTGCCACCAGCAGAGATTCAGCGGGGGCCAATGAGCAGTTCTTC.

This chain uses TRBV20-1 with TRBJ2-5, with D perhaps TRBD2 (5 bases). Deletions cut 8 bases from V and 5 bases from J, with 9 bases between. The CDR3 covers 10 residues. The germline gives CDR1 DFQATT, CDR2 SNEGSKA (reference sequence). Here the CDR3 DNA reads TGCAGTCGGGGATGGGAGACCCAGTACTTC. Translating it yields CSRGWETQYF.

This chain links TRBV12-3 or TRBV12-4 with TRBJ2-1, with TRBD2 as a possible D gene (6 bases). The CDR3 contains 18 residues. V lost 10 bases to trimming and J lost 0 bases, with 25 bases between them. This CDR3 is CATTPGTPVVLSYNEQFF. CDR3 sequence (DNA): TGTGCCACTACCCCCGGGACTCCCGTCGTCCTCTCCTACAATGAGCAGTTCTTC.

This chain connects TRBV3-1 to TRBJ1-1, with D maybe TRBD1 (5 bases). CDR1 is LGHDT and CDR2 is YNNKEL in the germline V gene (reference sequence). With 2 bases removed from V and 11 bases from J, the gap between germline ends came to 12 bases. The CDR3 sequence is 12 residues long. CDR3 sequence reads: CASSQSGVGAFF. The CDR3 nucleotides read TGTGCCAGCAGCCAATCGGGGGTCGGGGCTTTCTTT. The whole variable domain, remainder taken from reference TRBV3-1 and TRBJ1-1, is DTAVSQTPKYLVTQMGNDKSIKCEQNLGHDTMYWYKQDSKKFLKIMFSYNNKELIINETVPNRFSPKSPDKAHLNLHINSLELGDSAVYFCASSQSGVGAFFGQGTRLTVV.

This rearrangement joins TRBV29-1 to TRBJ1-5, with a possible D match to TRBD1 (6 bases). Germline assignment: CDR1 SQVTM and CDR2 ANQGSEA. Trimming left V 8 bases short and J 1 base short, with 15 bases between. The CDR3 runs to 14 residues. The CDR3 protein is CSYTQGSSNQPQHF. CDR3 sequence (DNA): TGCAGCTACACACAGGGATCCAGCAATCAGCCCCAGCATTTT.

V is TRBV5-1 and J is TRBJ2-1; 10 bases agree with TRBD2. J was trimmed by 5 bases and V by 2 bases; bases with no gene match: 7. Germline CDR1 and CDR2: SGHRS and YFSETQ. There are 16 residues in the CDR3. The CDR3 protein is CASSFIAGGGDNEQFF. As DNA, the CDR3 is TGCGCCAGCAGCTTTATAGCGGGAGGTGGGGACAATGAGCAGTTCTTC.

Only a few counts were recorded for this clonotype. This chain connects TRBV6-2 or TRBV6-3 to TRBJ1-1; no reliable D call. Germline lookup yields CDR1 MNHEY and CDR2 SVGEGT. The CDR3 consists of 12 residues. Trimming took 6 bases from V and 5 from J, leaving 10 bases between them. CDR3 DNA: TGTGCCAGCAGGGACGTACCGACTGAAGCTTTCTTT. It specifies CASRDVPTEAFF.

The chain joins TRBV5-1 to TRBJ2-3; 10 bases are shared with TRBD2. CDR3 length: 18 residues. The germline CDR1 and CDR2 sequences are SGHRS and YFSETQ. J lost 1 base, V lost 4 bases, and 12 bases had no gene match. The CDR3 sequence is CASSLGLAGVPGTDTQYF. CDR3 coding DNA: TGCGCCAGCAGCCTGGGGCTAGCGGGAGTCCCCGGCACAGATACGCAGTATTTT.

This clonotype was seen more than once but under ten times. The rearrangement uses TRBV24-1 and TRBJ2-1; TRBD2 matches 9 bases. Looked up from germline, CDR1 is KGHDR and CDR2 is SFDVKD. This CDR3 has 15 residues. The V gene end was trimmed by 4 bases and the J gene end by 4 bases; junction bases not matched to a gene: 4. The CDR3 DNA follows: TGTGCCACCAGTGAAGGGACTAGCACTTACAATGAGCAGTTCTTC. Translated: CATSEGTSTYNEQFF.

The chain couples TRBV29-1 to TRBJ1-1, with D uncertain. Germline lookup yields CDR1 SQVTM and CDR2 ANQGSEA. The CDR3 has 14 residues. V was cut by 5 bases and J by 0 bases, with 13 bases left in between. The CDR3 bases are TGCAGCGTTCCAAAGGGCTCCATGAACACTGAAGCTTTCTTT. Its translation is CSVPKGSMNTEAFF.

The V call is TRBV7-9, the J call TRBJ1-1; D gene unclear. V lost 2 bases to trimming and J lost 8 bases, with 9 bases between them. The CDR3 is 12 amino acids. Looked up from germline, CDR1 is SEHNR and CDR2 is FQNEAQ (reference sequence). This CDR3 is CASSLLGREAFF. CDR3 in DNA: TGTGCCAGCAGCTTACTTGGGAGAGAAGCTTTCTTT.

This clonotype was seen a few times. The genes are TRBV5-1 and TRBJ2-3, with TRBD2 matching over 9 bases. CDR1 SGHRS and CDR2 YFSETQ come from the germline V gene. V trimming: 7 bases; J trimming: 4 bases; junction bases outside the gene matches: 19. The CDR3 is made up of 18 amino acids. CDR3 residues: CASATQGLASSWADTQYF. The CDR3 nucleotides are TGCGCCAGCGCCACCCAGGGACTAGCTAGTTCGTGGGCAGATACGCAGTATTTT.

In its sample, this clonotype was seen a few times. The chain couples TRBV20-1 to TRBJ2-3, with 8 bases lining up with TRBD2. CDR3 size: 13 residues. With V trimmed by 5 bases and J by 5 bases, 6 bases remained unmatched. From germline, CDR1 is DFQATT and CDR2 SNEGSKA (reference sequence). CDR3 DNA sequence: TGCAGTGCTCGGGGACTAGTTGGAGATACGCAGTATTTT. It yields the protein CSARGLVGDTQYF.

The CDR3 nucleotides are TGTGCCAGCAGCATGGACATATCGGAGACCCAGTACTTC. As protein: CASSMDISETQYF. The J gene is TRBJ2-5, the V gene TRBV5-4, with a possible D match to TRBD1 (5 bases). Per germline, CDR1 SGHNT and CDR2 YYREEE (reference sequence). V dropped 4 bases and J dropped 5 bases, with 12 bases sitting between them. The CDR3 length is 13 residues.

This clonotype occurred a few times. The chain carries TRBV11-1 and TRBJ2-6, with D unresolved. Trimming removed 1 base at V and 0 bases at J, with 13 bases between. The CDR3 extends over 18 amino acids. Germline V gives CDR1 SGHAT, CDR2 FQDESV (reference sequence). The CDR3 loop reads CASSLGPNLLSGANVLTF. The CDR3 region has the DNA TGTGCCAGCAGCTTAGGGCCAAACCTGCTCTCTGGGGCCAACGTCCTGACTTTC.

This clonotype appeared many times. V usage is TRBV5-1 and J usage is TRBJ1-1, with 8 bases lining up with TRBD1. There are 12 residues in the CDR3. The V and J ends lost 4 bases and 5 bases, in that order; junction bases with no gene match: 1. The germline V gene has CDR1 SGHRS and CDR2 YFSETQ. In DNA form, the CDR3 reads TGCGCCAGCAGCCGACAGGGGACTGAAGCTTTCTTT. Its protein is CASSRQGTEAFF. The full variable domain, its missing parts supplied by reference TRBV5-1 and TRBJ1-1, is KAGVTQTPRYLIKTRGQQVTLSCSPISGHRSVSWYQQTPGQGLQFLFEYFSETQRNKGNFPGRFSGRQFSNSRSEMNVSTLELGDSALYLCASSRQGTEAFFGQGTRLTVV.

This chain uses TRBV7-8 with TRBJ2-1; 14 bases are a match to TRBD2. The CDR3 has 15 amino acids. Germline CDR1 is SGHVS and CDR2 is FQNEAQ. V was clipped by 5 bases and J by 6 bases; unmatched bases: 3. The CDR3 DNA follows: TGTGCCAGCAGCCAGACTAGCGGGGGGGCCAATGAGCAGTTCTTC. Its translation: CASSQTSGGANEQFF.

A few counts support this clonotype. The chain couples TRBV11-2 to TRBJ2-3, with 8 bases fitting TRBD2. Germline trimming cut 5 bases from V and 5 bases from J; bases unmatched to any gene: 18. Germline V CDR1 and CDR2: SGHAT, FQNNGV. The CDR3 totals 18 residues. The CDR3 spells CASSRRGSGVIGEDTQYF. CDR3 DNA: TGTGCCAGCAGCCGGAGGGGTAGCGGGGTCATAGGGGAAGATACGCAGTATTTT.

The chain uses TRBV6-1 and TRBJ2-7; 11 positions agree with TRBD2. From germline, CDR1 is MNHNS and CDR2 SASEGT. V shed 6 bases, J shed 0 bases, and the junction held 4 bases outside the gene matches. This CDR3 has 15 residues. The CDR3 region has the DNA TGTGCCAGCAGACCGGGGACTAGCGGCTCCTACGAGCAGTACTTC. This sequence encodes CASRPGTSGSYEQYF.

The chain joins TRBV24-1 to TRBJ2-7, with no clear D. CDR1 and CDR2 (germline): KGHDR, SFDVKD. The length of the CDR3 is 12 residues. Trimming removed 0 bases from V and 4 bases from J, with 3 bases in between. The CDR3 bases are TGTGCCACCAGTGATTTGGGATACGAGCAGTACTTC. It yields the protein CATSDLGYEQYF.

This clonotype was detected once. The V call is TRBV18, the J call TRBJ1-6; no clear D. Deletions cut 3 bases from V and 11 bases from J, with 14 bases between. Germline-derived CDR1 and CDR2 are KGHSH and LQKENI. The CDR3 totals 14 residues. In DNA form, the CDR3 reads TGTGCCAGCTCACCCTCGGTGGGCGGGACACCCCTCCACTTT. Protein product: CASSPSVGGTPLHF.